The present T cell receptor beta chain was sequenced within a study of cytotoxic CD8 clonotypes in ibrutinib-treated CLL. Turning to the study itself: There were over nine relapsed/refractory patients and 15 treatment-naive patients, and around 18 were IGHV unmutated.

The CDR3 is 12 amino acids. Per germline, CDR1 SGHDT and CDR2 YYEEEE. Trimming took 1 base from V and 6 from J, leaving 5 bases between them. Profiling relied on immunoSEQ multiplex PCR, and the TCRdb table lists in-frame clones only, not all of them. Altogether 35,000 to 40,000 clones are present, about 70% being singletons, with the ten largest covering 10%. The origin of this receptor is a human donor with chronic lymphocytic leukemia. The chain is built from TRBV5-6 and TRBJ2-1; D remains ambiguous. Sample: PBMCs, taken at disease progression, from a patient treated with ibrutinib. This CDR3 reads CASSLQPNEQFF. CDR3 nucleotides: TGTGCCAGCAGCTTGCAGCCCAATGAGCAGTTCTTC.